This T cell receptor (beta chain) was retrieved from a study of T cell repertoires in aging, cancer and after chemotherapy. TRB rearrangements spanning V, D and J were amplified using mixed TRB-A/B primers. TCRdb recomputed calls from the multiplex PCR reads with MiXCR, one row per CDR3 protein. The table includes nearly 5,000 distinct CDR3 sequences, 33% detected once. As regards this clonotype: The antigen is unknown.

TCR beta rearrangements were amplified from peripheral blood genomic DNA. This CDR3 is 19 amino acids long. Germline lookup yields CDR1 LNHDA and CDR2 SQIVND (reference sequence). Trimming pared 7 bases from V and 2 bases from J, leaving 27 bases between. Findings and limits, study-wide: Rebound thymic output was suggested by rising median generation probability during chemotherapy in each cancer cohort.

The specimen sequenced was blood. The gene calls are TRBV19 and TRBJ1-3; the D gene is possibly TRBD1 (5 bases). The source of this sequence is a human donor with a blood cancer. The DNA of the CDR3 is TGTGCCAGTACCCAGATACGGTCCTCAGGGCATTCGACTGGAAACACCATATATTTT. It encodes CASTQIRSSGHSTGNTIYF.